Presented here are 4 T cell receptor beta chains from one specimen sequenced in a study of cytomegalovirus exposure and HLA in healthy donors. The PCR employed 60 Vbeta primers together with 13 Jbeta primers. Assay used: immunoSEQ multiplex PCR; TCRdb lists only in-frame clones, some missing. The profile shows approximately 140,000 clones, around three fifths of them singletons. Sequencing was carried out using PBMCs. The receptors derive from a male donor in good health and CMV-seronegative.

J is TRBJ1-1 and V is TRBV7-3; D call uncertain. Deletions cut 2 bases from V and 4 bases from J, with 14 bases between. The germline CDR1 and CDR2 sequences are SGHTA and FQGTGA. The CDR3 contains 15 residues. CDR3 bases: TGTGCCAGCAGCTTATCCCCCGGGGAGGGCACTGAAGCTTTCTTT. It encodes CASSLSPGEGTEAFF. Full variable domain (missing parts from reference TRBV7-3 and TRBJ1-1): GAGVSQTPSNKVTEKGKYVELRCDPISGHTALYWYRQSLGQGPEFLIYFQGTGAADDSGLPNDRFFAVRPEGSVSTLKIQRTERGDSAVYLCASSLSPGEGTEAFFGQGTRLTVV.

The rearrangement joins TRBV7-8 to TRBJ2-1; possibly TRBD2 for D (6 bases). V lost 3 bases, J lost 1 base, and 7 bases lay in between. Germline V gene sequence: CDR1 SGHVS, CDR2 FQNEAQ. This CDR3 is 14 amino acids long. The CDR3 coding sequence is TGTGCCAGCAGCTTTGGGGGGTCCTACAATGAGCAGTTCTTC. Translated, it gives CASSFGGSYNEQFF.

The gene calls are TRBV9 and TRBJ1-2; D gene ambiguous. Per the germline V gene, CDR1 is SGDLS and CDR2 is YYNGEE. Trimming stripped 3 bases from V and 7 bases from J, with 16 bases between. This CDR3 comprises 14 residues. For the CDR3, the DNA is TGTGCCAGCAGCGCCGGCCCCAAGGAGAGTGGCTACACCTTC. Encoded protein: CASSAGPKESGYTF.

This chain joins TRBV7-9 and TRBJ2-2, with 10 bases fitting TRBD1. Germline V gives CDR1 SEHNR, CDR2 FQNEAQ (reference sequence). The CDR3 is 16 amino acids. The ends lost 6 bases at V and 1 base at J; junction bases unmatched: 5. DNA of the CDR3: TGTGCCAGCAGGGAACGGGACAGGGGGAACACCGGGGAGCTGTTTTTT. This encodes CASRERDRGNTGELFF.